This T cell receptor (beta chain) was retrieved from a study of blood T cell repertoires in COVID-19. About the research overall: The analysed material was cDNA or gDNA that came from T cells, B-cell-depleted T cells, or PBMCs.

Patients in Seattle were enrolled during active infection, then followed longitudinally. The CDR3 is 15 amino acids. With V trimmed by 3 bases and J by 10 bases, 14 bases remained unmatched. The germline CDR1 and CDR2 sequences are SGHRS and YFSETQ. As originally analysed: Estimated nucleated cell counts came from reference gene primer amplification. Generated by immunoSEQ multiplex PCR, the TCRdb table keeps only in-frame clones and is missing some. V, J and clone size are those of that table, while D and trimming were read from the DNA. This table holds 80,000 to 100,000 clones, 70% to 90% found once.

The V call is TRBV5-1, the J call TRBJ1-2; 8 nucleotides line up with TRBD1. The receptor comes from a human donor with COVID-19, enrolled during active disease. The donor label of this sample is uncertain. Sequencing was done on a sample of peripheral blood. The CDR3 nucleotides read TGCGCCAGCAGCTCTCGAACAGGGGGATCTCGCGACTACACCTTC. It yields the protein CASSSRTGGSRDYTF.